This TCR beta chain originates from a study of shared clonotypes between healthy human individuals. Study results and caveats: As a rule, naive subsets had a larger estimated richness than memory subsets.

Remarks on this clone: No antigen is known for it.

For sorted subsets, approximately 200 ng DNA per replicate equaled about 31,000 T cell genomes. Study processing details: Filtering differed, since immunoSEQ gave only junction sequences and no quality scores. TCRdb's table, derived via immunoSEQ multiplex PCR, lists solely in-frame clones and lacks some. That table furnishes V, J and clone size, whereas the DNA furnished D and trimming. In the table there are about 2.3 million clones, 92% of which are singletons. The sequence was obtained from a man younger than 35 in good health. Some clones in this sample may be carry-over from other donors' samples. The sample taken for sequencing was naive CD4+ T cells from PBMCs. Noted subset: CD45RA+ positively selected.

Here the CDR3 reads CASSPGGWEKLFF. The CDR3, as DNA: TGTGCCAGCAGTCCAGGGGGTTGGGAAAAACTGTTTTTT. V gene TRBV28 combines with J gene TRBJ1-4; 7 bases align to TRBD1. The CDR3 contains 13 residues. J lost 8 bases, V lost 5 bases, and 5 bases had no gene match. Germline CDR1 is MDHEN and CDR2 is SYDVKM. Together with reference TRBV28 and TRBJ1-4, the CDR3 gives the full variable domain: DVKVTQSSRYLVKRTGEKVFLECVQDMDHENMFWYRQDPGLGLRLIYFSYDVKMKEKGDIPEGYSVSREKKERFSLILESASTNQTSMYLCASSPGGWEKLFFGSGTQLSVL.